Below are 25 T cell receptor beta chains sequenced from a single sample in a study of shared clonotypes between healthy human individuals (dated by TCRdb to 2020 to 2022). Libraries were built with the immunoSEQ multiplex PCR assay. TCRdb limited this immuneACCESS table to in-frame rearrangements with V and J called. A share of clones is missing; checked studies link under half to unresolved V genes, and the rest is unexplained. The sample data list 400,000 to 600,000 clones, and about 76% of these were observed just once. Clones ranked in the top ten supply under 15% of the sample. The sequencing sample was made of PBMCs. The receptors stem from a woman between 40 and 55 years old in good health. Some clones in this sample may be carry-over from other donors' samples.

At least ten counts were recorded for this clone. The same CDR3 is also encoded by other DNA sequences in this sample. The chain couples TRBV30 to TRBJ1-5; 10 bases agree with TRBD1. The germline V gene encodes CDR1 GTSNPN and CDR2 SVGIG (reference sequence). Trimming cost V 2 bases and J 4 bases; bases outside gene matches: 2. CDR3 length equals 14 residues. CDR3 sequence: CAWSMGQGNQPQHF. The CDR3 DNA reads TGTGCCTGGAGTATGGGACAGGGGAATCAGCCCCAGCATTTT.

The chain is built from TRBV2 and TRBJ2-1, with D tentatively TRBD2 (7 bases). Per the germline V gene, CDR1 is SNHLY and CDR2 is FYNNEI. With 4 bases removed from V and 9 bases from J, the gap between germline ends came to 16 bases. The CDR3 is 14 amino acids. In nucleotides, the CDR3 is TGTGCCAGCAGTGCCGGACTAGAGGGGGGTGAGCAGTTCTTC. Its translation: CASSAGLEGGEQFF.

This chain uses TRBV7-8 with TRBJ2-7, with 7 bases lining up with TRBD1. The CDR3 totals 16 residues. Germline assignment: CDR1 SGHVS and CDR2 FQNEAQ. Losses at the gene ends were 1 base for V and 2 bases for J; bases not matched to a gene: 8. The CDR3: CASSLDADRSTYEQYF. CDR3 DNA sequence: TGTGCCAGCAGCTTAGATGCGGACAGGTCAACCTACGAGCAGTACTTC.

This sequence joins TRBV30 and TRBJ1-1; D perhaps matches TRBD1 (6 bases). V lost 2 bases, J lost 3 bases, and 16 bases lay in between. Germline lookup yields CDR1 GTSNPN and CDR2 SVGIG (reference sequence). CDR3 length: 15 amino acids. DNA for the CDR3: TGTGCCTGGAGTTTGGGCGCGGGGGCCGACACTGAAGCTTTCTTT. This gives the protein CAWSLGAGADTEAFF.

This clone was seen more than once but under ten times. The chain couples TRBV19 to TRBJ2-1; TRBD2 agrees at 9 bases. V lost 1 base, J lost 2 bases, and 9 bases stayed unmatched. This CDR3 region has 18 residues. Germline V gene lookup returns CDR1 LNHDA and CDR2 SQIVND (reference sequence). CDR3 bases: TGTGCCAGTAGTATAGTGGCGCGGCTAGCGGGAACCTACAATGAGCAGTTCTTC. The encoded protein is CASSIVARLAGTYNEQFF.

The chain joins TRBV19 to TRBJ2-7; D is undetermined. CDR3 length: 12 residues. Germline CDR1 is LNHDA and CDR2 is SQIVND (reference sequence). With 4 bases removed from V and 2 bases from J, the gap between germline ends came to 6 bases. The CDR3 DNA is TGTGCCAGTAGTACGATTCCCTACGAGCAGTACTTC. Amino acid sequence: CASSTIPYEQYF.

V is TRBV7-3 and J is TRBJ2-1; D might be TRBD1 or TRBD2, each matching 6 bases. This CDR3 spans 15 amino acids. Germline values: CDR1 SGHTA, CDR2 FQGTGA. V lost 4 bases to trimming and J lost 8 bases, with 18 bases between them. In DNA form, the CDR3 reads TGTGCCAGCAGCTCCCTGGGGAGAGGGGGGTATGAGCAGTTCTTC. Encoded protein: CASSSLGRGGYEQFF.

This clone was found a few times. The V gene is TRBV12-2, the J gene TRBJ2-6. TRBV12-2 is reported as a pseudogene. This CDR3 spans 19 amino acids. The CDR3 nucleotides are TGTGCAAGTCGCACCCACGGGCAGGTACGATACTCTGGGGCCAACGTCCTGACTTTC. It translates to CASRTHGQVRYSGANVLTF.

The CDR3 loop is CASSVTGTGGGRQYF. The CDR3 DNA follows: TGTGCCAGCAGCGTTACCGGGACAGGGGGCGGGAGGCAGTACTTC. V and J are TRBV5-5 and TRBJ2-7, with 12 bases matching TRBD1. Trimming at V came to 4 bases and at J to 9 bases, leaving 11 bases not matched to a gene. CDR1 is SGHKS, CDR2 YYEKEE, per germline (reference sequence). The CDR3 is 15 amino acids.

The chain combines TRBV6-5 with TRBJ1-2, with 7 bases lining up with TRBD1. Germline V CDR1 and CDR2: MNHEY, SVGAGI. Trimming cost V 6 bases and J 7 bases; bases outside gene matches: 5. This CDR3 is built from 12 residues. In DNA, the CDR3 is TGTGCCAGCAGCACGGGGACAGTTGGCTACACCTTC. This gives the protein CASSTGTVGYTF.

The CDR3 here is CASIGEASYEQYF. CDR3 coding DNA: TGTGCCAGCATTGGGGAGGCCTCCTACGAGCAGTACTTC. This chain connects TRBV6-1 to TRBJ2-7, with D possibly TRBD2 on 6 matching bases. The CDR3 is 13 amino acids. Germline lookup yields CDR1 MNHNS and CDR2 SASEGT. V was pared by 7 bases and J by 0 bases, with 10 bases between.

The genes are TRBV7-2 and TRBJ2-5; TRBD1 matches 9 bases. CDR1 is SGHTA and CDR2 is FQGNSA in the germline V gene. CDR3 length: 15 residues. With 5 bases clipped from V and 6 bases from J, the junction kept 10 bases outside the gene matches. CDR3: CASSPPGQGWKTQYF. Written as DNA, the CDR3 is TGTGCCAGCAGCCCCCCGGGACAGGGCTGGAAGACCCAGTACTTC.

V and J are TRBV5-1 and TRBJ2-5, with 7 bases aligning to TRBD1. CDR1 is SGHRS, CDR2 YFSETQ, per germline. With V trimmed by 3 bases and J by 5 bases, 10 bases remained unmatched. The CDR3 is 15 amino acids. The CDR3 DNA follows: TGCGCCAGCAGCTCGAACACAGGGGTTGGTGAGACCCAGTACTTC. Amino acid sequence: CASSSNTGVGETQYF. The full variable domain, its missing parts supplied by reference TRBV5-1 and TRBJ2-5, is KAGVTQTPRYLIKTRGQQVTLSCSPISGHRSVSWYQQTPGQGLQFLFEYFSETQRNKGNFPGRFSGRQFSNSRSEMNVSTLELGDSALYLCASSSNTGVGETQYFGPGTRLLVL.

The chain couples TRBV19 to TRBJ2-1; a weak D match, TRBD2 (6 bases). The ends were cut back, 5 bases at V and 5 bases at J, with 16 bases in the middle. Germline CDR1 reads LNHDA; CDR2 reads SQIVND (reference sequence). The CDR3 runs 15 residues. CDR3 amino acids: CASSVDDGLNNEQFF. DNA for the CDR3: TGTGCCAGTAGTGTCGACGACGGACTAAACAATGAGCAGTTCTTC.

Note on this clone: Other DNA sequences from this sample encode an identical CDR3 as well. The rearrangement joins TRBV5-4 to TRBJ2-7; D not certain. The V gene lost 4 bases and the J gene lost 0 bases, with 5 bases spanning the gap. The CDR3 has 12 residues. Germline-derived CDR1 and CDR2 are SGHNT and YYREEE (reference sequence). Written as DNA, the CDR3 is TGTGCCAGCAGCAGGGACTCCTACGAGCAGTACTTC. This translates into CASSRDSYEQYF.

The V and J genes are TRBV28 and TRBJ2-7; D remains unclear. This CDR3 is built from 18 residues. CDR1 is MDHEN and CDR2 is SYDVKM in the germline V gene. The V gene lost 4 bases and the J gene lost 5 bases, with 27 bases spanning the gap. The CDR3 reads CASSSMPGQWRPLDEQYF. DNA of the CDR3: TGTGCCAGCAGTTCAATGCCCGGGCAATGGAGACCCCTCGACGAGCAGTACTTC.

The rearrangement uses TRBV30 and TRBJ2-3, with 8 positions matching TRBD1. Trimming removed 3 bases from V and 7 bases from J; junction bases left unmatched: 6. This CDR3 is built from 13 residues. CDR1 is GTSNPN, CDR2 SVGIG, per germline (reference sequence). Written as DNA, the CDR3 is TGTGCCTGGAGAGGACAGGGCTCATATACGCAGTATTTT. As protein: CAWRGQGSYTQYF.

V gene TRBV4-1 combines with J gene TRBJ2-2; TRBD2 matches at 9 bases. J was trimmed by 7 bases and V by 4 bases; bases with no gene match: 7. The CDR3 extends over 15 amino acids. Germline lookup yields CDR1 MGHRA and CDR2 YSYEKL. CDR3 amino acids: CASSRVAGAGGELFF. CDR3 in DNA: TGCGCCAGCAGCCGGGTAGCGGGAGCTGGCGGGGAGCTGTTTTTT.

This clone occurred once. This sequence joins TRBV28 and TRBJ1-2; 7 nucleotides match TRBD1. The CDR3 totals 14 residues. The germline V gene encodes CDR1 MDHEN and CDR2 SYDVKM. V shed 6 bases and J 4 bases; nucleotides not matched to a gene: 8. CDR3 residues: CASSPPHRGYGYTF. The CDR3, as DNA: TGTGCCAGCAGCCCTCCCCACAGGGGCTATGGCTACACCTTC.

V gene TRBV2 combines with J gene TRBJ2-1; TRBD1 agrees at 11 bases. V lost 7 bases and J lost 4; bases outside the gene matches: 6. The CDR3 extends over 15 amino acids. Germline V lookup: CDR1 SNHLY, CDR2 FYNNEI. The CDR3 loop is CASTKGTGGYNEQFF. CDR3 in DNA: TGTGCCAGCACCAAAGGGACAGGGGGATACAATGAGCAGTTCTTC.

J is TRBJ1-1 and V is TRBV19; 8 nucleotides match TRBD1. V lost 5 bases, J lost 4 bases, and 6 bases stayed unmatched. The CDR3 spans 14 residues. CDR1 LNHDA and CDR2 SQIVND come from the germline V gene (reference sequence). The CDR3 spells CASSPGQGGTEAFF. The DNA of the CDR3 is TGTGCCAGTAGTCCAGGACAGGGAGGCACTGAAGCTTTCTTT.

Points on this clone: The same CDR3 can be traced to other DNA sequences in this sample. Written as DNA, the CDR3 is TGTGCCAGCAGCTTGGAACTCAATGAGCAGTTCTTC. It translates to CASSLELNEQFF. The chain employs TRBV7-9 and TRBJ2-1; D gene unclear. Trimming cost V 3 bases and J 6 bases, with 6 bases left between them. Per germline, CDR1 SEHNR and CDR2 FQNEAQ (reference sequence). This CDR3 region has 12 residues.

The genes are TRBV2 and TRBJ2-7, with 16 bases identical to TRBD2. The CDR3 totals 17 residues. With 6 bases clipped from V and 3 bases from J, the junction kept 8 bases outside the gene matches. Germline CDR1 and CDR2: SNHLY and FYNNEI. CDR3 loop: CASRAGLAGGGNYEQYF. For the CDR3, the DNA is TGTGCCAGCAGAGCGGGACTAGCGGGAGGGGGTAACTACGAGCAGTACTTC. Full variable domain (rest looked up from reference TRBV2 and TRBJ2-7): EPEVTQTPSHQVTQMGQEVILRCVPISNHLYFYWYRQILGQKVEFLVSFYNNEISEKSEIFDDQFSVERPDGSNFTLKIRSTKLEDSAMYFCASRAGLAGGGNYEQYFGPGTRLTVT.

The chain couples TRBV30 to TRBJ2-1; D may be TRBD2 (5 bases). Trimming removed 2 bases from V and 3 bases from J, with 14 bases in between. The CDR3 loop spans 15 amino acids. CDR1 and CDR2 from the germline V gene are GTSNPN and SVGIG (reference sequence). The CDR3 is CAWSPLAGVYNEQFF. The CDR3 DNA is TGTGCCTGGAGTCCCCTGGCGGGTGTCTACAATGAGCAGTTCTTC.

This chain links TRBV9 with TRBJ2-3; tentatively, D is TRBD1 or TRBD2 (5 bases each). V was shortened by 3 bases and J by 1 base, with 12 bases between the two germline ends. This CDR3 contains 15 residues. Germline lookup yields CDR1 SGDLS and CDR2 YYNGEE. The CDR3 coding sequence is TGTGCCAGCAGCGCACCGGGACCTGGCACAGATACGCAGTATTTT. As protein: CASSAPGPGTDTQYF.